The following is a T cell receptor beta chain sequence with its context. The CDR3 is made up of 13 amino acids. Germline loops: CDR1 SEHNR, CDR2 FQNEAQ (reference sequence). Trimming left V 3 bases short and J 9 bases short, with 12 bases between. The method was immunoSEQ multiplex PCR; TCRdb's version includes in-frame clones alone and lacks a portion of them. The sample yields about 530,000 clones, approximately 88% seen once. These data are taken from a study of blood T cell repertoires in COVID-19. The sequenced material came from peripheral blood. The chain employs TRBV7-9 and TRBJ2-1; D is perhaps TRBD2 (7 bases). This receptor was obtained from a woman in her forties or fifties with COVID-19, enrolled during active disease. The CDR3 DNA is TGTGCCAGCAGCTTGGGGGGGCTCAGTGAGCAGTTCTTC. It codes for CASSLGGLSEQFF.